This TCR beta chain was found in a study of shared clonotypes between healthy human individuals. Overall study findings and caveats: Of the naive CD4 clonotypes, approximately 5% were shared across several donors.

A CD45RA-negative memory subset and a CD45RA+ naive subset were separated from the CD4+ cells. Every immunoSEQ plate was one replicate of a subset's evenly spread DNA. Profiling relied on immunoSEQ multiplex PCR, and the TCRdb table lists in-frame clones only, not all of them. The table lists around 2.5 million clones, approximately 93% of them singletons, with about 0.39% in the top ten. V dropped 5 bases and J dropped 7 bases, with 20 bases sitting between them. The CDR3 contains 15 residues. Germline CDR1 is SGHNT and CDR2 is YENEEA. On this clone itself: The antigen remains unidentified.

Sequenced material: naive CD4+ T cells from PBMCs. Subset of the sample: CD45RA+ positively selected. The source of this sequence is a man aged 18 to 30 in good health. Some clones in this sample may be carry-over from other donors' samples. V usage is TRBV11-3 and J usage is TRBJ1-2, with D perhaps TRBD1 (5 bases). In DNA, the CDR3 is TGTGCCAGCAGCCCAAGGGGACGGACTTTGGGTGGCTACACCTTC. It codes for CASSPRGRTLGGYTF.